The TCR beta chain under discussion was sequenced for a study of vaccination and CD4 T cells after COVID-19. As to treatment: roughly ten-day PBMC culture with coronavirus spike peptide pools or control peptides (ViraFEST assay). CDR3 length: 11 residues. The V end lost 1 base, the J end lost 6 bases, and 6 bases lay between the germline ends. Germline V gene sequence: CDR1 GTSNPN, CDR2 SVGIG (reference sequence). At the Johns Hopkins FTIC core, DNA taken from cultured CD4+ T cells was sequenced by way of the Oncomine TCR Beta short-read assay. Via MiXCR, TCRdb re-called the PCR reads, giving one row per CDR3 protein. The table records over 10,000 distinct CDR3 sequences, around a third of them present only once. This clonotype was seen more than once but under ten times. Its antigen is currently unknown.

This chain joins TRBV30 and TRBJ1-1, with D unresolved. Sample: CD4+ T cells from blood, cultured in vitro, taken before SARS-CoV-2 vaccination. The sequence was collected from a human donor who received a COVID-19 vaccine. The CDR3 sequence: CAWSGTAEAFF. In DNA, the CDR3 is TGTGCCTGGAGTGGAACGGCTGAAGCTTTCTTT.